The 7 T cell receptor beta chains below were found in one sample sequenced in a study of blood T cell repertoires in COVID-19. Sequencing was performed with immunoSEQ multiplex PCR; in TCRdb, only in-frame clones are kept and a portion is missing. The sample lists fewer than 200,000 clones, over 80% occurring once. Sample: PBMCs or T cells enriched from blood (not recorded which). These receptors all stem from a woman aged 45-65 years who had recovered from COVID-19.

The genes are TRBV9 and TRBJ2-2; TRBD1 aligns across 9 bases. Per the germline V gene, CDR1 is SGDLS and CDR2 is YYNGEE. With 4 bases clipped from V and 5 bases from J, the junction kept 6 bases outside the gene matches. The CDR3 length is 15 residues. DNA for the CDR3: TGTGCCAGCAGCCAGGGGACAGGGCGTACCGGGGAGCTGTTTTTT. Protein: CASSQGTGRTGELFF.

This clone came up once. The rearrangement uses TRBV20-1 and TRBJ1-4; 9 nucleotides align to TRBD1. Germline-derived CDR1 and CDR2 are DFQATT and SNEGSKA (reference sequence). Trimming took 3 bases from V and 11 from J; bases not matched to a gene: 10. There are 14 residues in the CDR3. CDR3 bases: TGCAGTGCTAGTCCGGGACAGGGAATGGGGAAACTGTTTTTT. Its translation is CSASPGQGMGKLFF.

The chain recombines TRBV29-1 with TRBJ2-1; the match to TRBD2 covers 9 bases. Trimming took 7 bases from V and 7 from J; bases not matched to a gene: 14. There are 15 residues in the CDR3. The germline gives CDR1 SQVTM, CDR2 ANQGSEA. The DNA for the CDR3 is TGCAGCGGCGGGGGGGTTAAGGGGTTTAGGAATGAGCAGTTCTTC. It specifies CSGGGVKGFRNEQFF.

This chain links TRBV3-1 (or the pseudogene TRBV3-2) with TRBJ2-7; 9 bases fit TRBD1. The CDR3 runs to 15 residues. The germline V gene encodes CDR1 LGHDT and CDR2 YNNKEL (reference sequence). V shed 1 base and J 3 bases; nucleotides not matched to a gene: 4. This chain's CDR3 is CASSQAGQGIYEQYV. CDR3 bases: TGTGCCAGCAGCCAAGCGGGACAGGGTATCTACGAGCAGTACGTC.

The chain carries TRBV3-1 (or the pseudogene TRBV3-2) and TRBJ2-3, with 7 bases fitting TRBD2. After removal of 4 bases from V and 2 bases from J, the junction contained 9 bases not matched to a gene. The germline V gene encodes CDR1 LGHDT and CDR2 YNNKEL (reference sequence). The CDR3 is 16 residues long. The CDR3 loop reads CASSLATSRYTDTQYF. Written as DNA, the CDR3 is TGTGCCAGCAGCCTTGCGACTAGCCGGTACACAGATACGCAGTATTTT.

The chain combines TRBV4-1 with TRBJ1-4; a possible D gene is TRBD1 (5 bases). The CDR3 has 15 residues. The germline V gene has CDR1 MGHRA and CDR2 YSYEKL. V was cut by 1 base and J by 8 bases, with 14 bases left in between. The CDR3 region is CASSQGQQTYEKLFF. The CDR3 DNA follows: TGCGCCAGCAGCCAAGGACAGCAAACGTACGAAAAACTGTTTTTT.

The chain is built from TRBV12-2 and TRBJ1-6. TRBV12-2 is shown as a pseudogene. The CDR3 totals 19 residues. CDR3 sequence reads: CASRSESLWGGLRNSPLHF. The CDR3 region has the DNA TGTGCAAGTCGCTCCGAAAGCCTATGGGGCGGACTAAGGAATTCACCCCTCCACTTT.